This T cell receptor (beta chain) originates from a study of cytomegalovirus exposure and HLA in healthy donors. Study observations and caveats: Clusters of TCRs from the first cohort tended to co-occur in the 90 to 150 validation repertoires (as a later analysis found). With high specificity and sensitivity, the classifier reportedly diagnosed cytomegalovirus status.

The data were produced by immunoSEQ multiplex PCR, yet TCRdb's version contains in-frame clones alone and is incomplete. The sample has about 330,000 clones, 87% seen once. As to this clone: Its antigen remains unknown.

Unmatched junction bases numbered 6, after V lost 1 base and J lost 7 bases. The length of the CDR3 is 15 residues. CDR1 is GTSNPN, CDR2 SVGIG, per germline (reference sequence). This receptor was taken from a woman younger than 45 in good health and CMV-seropositive. This rearrangement joins TRBV30 to TRBJ1-5, with 11 bases fitting TRBD1. Sequenced: PBMCs. The CDR3 here is CAWSAWTGGQQPQHF. The CDR3 nucleotides are TGTGCCTGGAGTGCCTGGACAGGGGGCCAGCAGCCCCAGCATTTT.